A single sample is the source of the 31 T cell receptor beta chains below, sequenced in a study of T cells after yellow fever vaccination. Each CDR3 protein gets one entry after TCRdb re-called the 5' RACE reads with MiXCR. The table records 200,000 to 250,000 distinct CDR3 sequences, about 3% of them present only once. The source material was CD4+ T cells sorted from PBMCs, sampled 10 days after the yellow fever booster vaccination. These receptors all stem from a young man who received the YFV17D yellow fever vaccine.

This clonotype was found many times. The rearrangement uses TRBV20-1 and TRBJ1-4; 9 nucleotides match TRBD1. The V and J ends lost 6 bases and 8 bases, in that order; junction bases with no gene match: 7. The CDR3 length is 13 residues. CDR1 DFQATT and CDR2 SNEGSKA come from the germline V gene (reference sequence). CDR3 coding DNA: TGCAGTGCCAGGGACAGGGTCCGGGAAAAACTGTTTTTT. Encoded protein: CSARDRVREKLFF.

This clonotype has at least ten counts. This sequence joins TRBV5-1 and TRBJ2-1, with 13 bases lining up with TRBD2. This CDR3 comprises 17 residues. Unmatched junction bases numbered 4, after V lost 4 bases and J lost 0 bases. Germline assignment: CDR1 SGHRS and CDR2 YFSETQ. In DNA, the CDR3 is TGCGCCAGCAGCCGGGGACTAGCGGGGAGCTCCTACAATGAGCAGTTCTTC. The encoded protein is CASSRGLAGSSYNEQFF.

This rearrangement joins TRBV11-2 to TRBJ1-1, with D possibly being TRBD1 (6 bases). The CDR3 loop spans 17 amino acids. The V gene lost 6 bases and the J gene lost 3 bases, with 23 bases spanning the gap. Looked up from germline, CDR1 is SGHAT and CDR2 is FQNNGV. The CDR3 sequence: CASRDDRLKGLHTEAFF. In DNA form, the CDR3 reads TGTGCCAGCAGAGATGACAGGTTAAAGGGGTTACACACTGAAGCTTTCTTT.

The chain carries TRBV5-1 and TRBJ2-3; D may be TRBD2 (6 bases). Germline CDR1 reads SGHRS; CDR2 reads YFSETQ. This CDR3 comprises 13 residues. Trimming removed 3 bases from V and 8 bases from J, with 13 bases in between. This chain's CDR3 is CASSSRLGPTQYF. CDR3 sequence (DNA): TGCGCCAGCAGCTCCCGACTAGGTCCTACGCAGTATTTT.

This rearrangement joins TRBV20-1 to TRBJ2-7; D gene unclear. The V and J ends lost 6 bases and 2 bases respectively, with 11 bases between them. CDR1 DFQATT and CDR2 SNEGSKA come from the germline V gene (reference sequence). This CDR3 has 12 residues. CDR3 sequence (DNA): TGCAGTGCCCCCCTCCGGGCCTACGAGCAGTACGTC. It is translated as CSAPLRAYEQYV.

V and J are TRBV20-1 and TRBJ1-1, with 9 bases lining up with TRBD1. Germline values: CDR1 DFQATT, CDR2 SNEGSKA (reference sequence). This CDR3 contains 18 residues. Unmatched junction bases numbered 18, after V lost 6 bases and J lost 1 base. As DNA, the CDR3 is TGCAGTGCCGAAGGACAGGGGCGGACTCTTAGTCGGAACACTGAAGCTTTCTTT. Translated: CSAEGQGRTLSRNTEAFF.

In its sample, this clonotype was seen a few times. The chain carries TRBV12-3 or TRBV12-4 and TRBJ1-5; D is possibly TRBD1 (6 bases). V was clipped by 4 bases and J by 7 bases, with 14 bases between them. This CDR3 region has 14 residues. For the CDR3, the DNA is TGTGCCAGCAGTTCGGTACCAGGGGACCAGCCCCAGCATTTT. This gives the protein CASSSVPGDQPQHF.

This chain uses TRBV20-1 with TRBJ2-7, with 9 bases fitting TRBD2. Losses at the gene ends were 0 bases for V and 6 bases for J; bases not matched to a gene: 3. The germline V gene has CDR1 DFQATT and CDR2 SNEGSKA (reference sequence). This CDR3 contains 13 residues. CDR3 loop: CSARDPTSGEQYV. The CDR3 DNA reads as TGCAGTGCTAGAGATCCGACTAGCGGCGAGCAGTACGTC.

This clonotype has a handful of counts. The V gene is TRBV12-3 or TRBV12-4, the J gene TRBJ2-7; TRBD1 might be the D (6 bases). The CDR3 sequence is 14 residues long. Trimming left V 2 bases short and J 2 bases short, with 10 bases between. CDR3: CASSLNPGAYEQYF. The CDR3 DNA sequence: TGTGCCAGCAGTTTAAATCCAGGGGCCTACGAGCAGTACTTC.

This clonotype was detected many times. The rearrangement uses TRBV20-1 and TRBJ2-4, with D tentatively TRBD2 (5 bases). Germline-derived CDR1 and CDR2 are DFQATT and SNEGSKA (reference sequence). This CDR3 has 15 amino acids. V lost 5 bases, J lost 9 bases, and 23 bases lay in between. This CDR3 is CSAATGSSRSGIQYF. For the CDR3, the DNA is TGCAGTGCTGCTACTGGGAGTTCTAGAAGCGGCATTCAGTACTTC.

This clonotype was recorded a few times. The chain combines TRBV4-3 with TRBJ2-3; 8 positions agree with TRBD2. The CDR3 spans 17 residues. V lost 3 bases and J lost 5; bases outside the gene matches: 13. CDR1 and CDR2 (germline): LGHNA, YSLEER. For the CDR3, the DNA is TGCGCCAGCAGCCATCTAAGGGCGGGGGGAACTGGAGATACGCAGTATTTT. Translation gives CASSHLRAGGTGDTQYF.

This chain uses TRBV6-6 with TRBJ2-4; the D call may be TRBD1 or TRBD2 (5 bases each). Germline values: CDR1 MNHNY, CDR2 SVGAGI (reference sequence). V was shortened by 0 bases and J by 9 bases, with 18 bases between the two germline ends. CDR3 length: 16 amino acids. In DNA form, the CDR3 reads TGTGCCAGCAGTTACTCGAAGGGGAACGCGGGCGCCATTCAGTACTTC. This encodes CASSYSKGNAGAIQYF.

This clonotype was observed many times. The rearrangement uses TRBV7-6 and TRBJ1-4; 8 nucleotides agree with TRBD1. The CDR3 is made up of 16 amino acids. CDR1 and CDR2 (germline): SGHVS, FNYEAQ. V shed 5 bases and J 8 bases; nucleotides not matched to a gene: 13. This CDR3 is CASSPSQGASQEKLFF. The CDR3 coding sequence is TGTGCCAGCAGCCCGTCGCAGGGGGCTTCGCAGGAAAAACTGTTTTTT.

In this sample, this clonotype turned up a few times. The chain recombines TRBV3-1 with TRBJ1-2; a possible D gene is TRBD1 (5 bases). The germline gives CDR1 LGHDT, CDR2 YNNKEL (reference sequence). Trimming left V 5 bases short and J 7 bases short, with 17 bases between. CDR3 size: 14 residues. The CDR3: CASSETRQGAGYTF. CDR3 coding DNA: TGTGCCAGCAGCGAGACTCGCCAGGGAGCTGGCTACACCTTC. Full variable domain (missing parts from reference TRBV3-1 and TRBJ1-2): DTAVSQTPKYLVTQMGNDKSIKCEQNLGHDTMYWYKQDSKKFLKIMFSYNNKELIINETVPNRFSPKSPDKAHLNLHINSLELGDSAVYFCASSETRQGAGYTFGSGTRLTVV.

This clonotype occurred a few times. This chain links TRBV20-1 with TRBJ1-1, with D maybe TRBD1 (6 bases). The germline V gene has CDR1 DFQATT and CDR2 SNEGSKA (reference sequence). The V gene lost 4 bases and the J gene lost 1 base, with 13 bases spanning the gap. The CDR3 is 14 residues long. The CDR3 nucleotides are TGCAGTGCTACCCCGGGGGCCGCGAACACTGAAGCTTTCTTT. Protein: CSATPGAANTEAFF.

This clonotype has at least ten counts. The chain uses TRBV20-1 and TRBJ2-4; D is unresolved. V lost 5 bases to trimming and J lost 4 bases, with 3 bases between them. Germline V gene lookup returns CDR1 DFQATT and CDR2 SNEGSKA (reference sequence). The CDR3 sequence is 10 residues long. CDR3 loop: CSAAKNIQYF. As DNA, the CDR3 is TGCAGTGCTGCAAAAAACATTCAGTACTTC.

This clonotype has at least ten counts. The CDR3 DNA sequence: TGTGCCGGGGCCGACAGGGTCGAGTCACCCCTCCACTTT. This gives the protein CAGADRVESPLHF. The chain joins TRBV6-2 or TRBV6-3 to TRBJ1-6; 7 positions match TRBD1. The germline V gene has CDR1 MNHEY and CDR2 SVGEGT. The CDR3 runs to 13 residues. J was trimmed by 10 bases and V by 11 bases; bases with no gene match: 11.

This clonotype has a count of ten or more. The rearrangement joins TRBV5-1 to TRBJ2-1, with no clear D. Per germline, CDR1 SGHRS and CDR2 YFSETQ. Trimming stripped 0 bases from V and 5 bases from J, with 3 bases between. This CDR3 comprises 12 residues. CDR3 sequence reads: CASSLGHNEQFF. The CDR3, as DNA: TGCGCCAGCAGCTTGGGGCACAATGAGCAGTTCTTC.

This clonotype has a handful of counts. The chain has TRBV6-1 and TRBJ2-7, with D tentatively TRBD1 (6 bases). The CDR3 contains 14 residues. Germline values: CDR1 MNHNS, CDR2 SASEGT. The V and J ends lost 0 bases and 3 bases respectively, with 9 bases between them. The CDR3 coding sequence is TGTGCCAGCAGTGAAGCTGAGACAGGCTACGAGCAGTACGTC. This encodes CASSEAETGYEQYV.

This clonotype was detected many times. CDR3 in DNA: TGTGCCATCAGAGCCGGGACGGGTGATTATGGCTACACCTTC. Its translation: CAIRAGTGDYGYTF. This sequence joins TRBV10-3 and TRBJ1-2, with D tentatively TRBD1 (5 bases). Germline values: CDR1 ENHRY, CDR2 SYGVKD. This CDR3 is 14 amino acids long. V was pared by 6 bases and J by 5 bases, with 16 bases between.

This clonotype was observed a few times. The V call is TRBV7-3, the J call TRBJ2-1; 7 nucleotides align to TRBD1. Germline trimming cut 1 base from V and 8 bases from J; bases unmatched to any gene: 5. The CDR3 has 14 amino acids. In germline, CDR1 is SGHTA, CDR2 FQGTGA. CDR3 sequence: CASSLNSQGDEQFF. The CDR3 DNA is TGTGCCAGCAGCTTAAACTCTCAGGGGGATGAGCAGTTCTTC.

This clonotype was detected only a few times. The genes are TRBV7-9 and TRBJ1-1; 9 bases fit TRBD1. The V and J ends lost 3 bases and 5 bases, in that order; junction bases with no gene match: 7. CDR1 is SEHNR and CDR2 is FQNEAQ in the germline V gene (reference sequence). The CDR3 runs 15 residues. Here the CDR3 DNA reads TGTGCCAGCAGCTTTACACAGGGGGCAGGAACTGAAGCTTTCTTT. Translation gives CASSFTQGAGTEAFF.

The chain combines TRBV10-3 with TRBJ2-2; 14 nucleotides line up with TRBD2. The CDR3 loop spans 17 amino acids. The trim removed 6 bases at V and 3 bases at J, leaving 6 bases unmatched. Germline CDR1 is ENHRY and CDR2 is SYGVKD. The CDR3 DNA sequence: TGTGCCATCAGGGGGACTAGCGGGGGAGTGGACACCGGGGAGCTGTTTTTT. It yields the protein CAIRGTSGGVDTGELFF.

This clonotype was counted ten times or more. The chain links TRBV20-1 to TRBJ2-1; 9 nucleotides agree with TRBD2. This CDR3 is built from 15 residues. V was clipped by 6 bases and J by 4 bases; unmatched bases: 10. CDR1 DFQATT and CDR2 SNEGSKA come from the germline V gene (reference sequence). Here the CDR3 reads CSARGGGARYNEQFF. The CDR3 DNA sequence: TGCAGTGCCAGGGGCGGGGGGGCAAGGTACAATGAGCAGTTCTTC.

This clonotype was counted many times. The chain couples TRBV5-1 to TRBJ1-2; 10 bases align to TRBD1. The germline V gene encodes CDR1 SGHRS and CDR2 YFSETQ. V trimming: 0 bases; J trimming: 3 bases; junction bases outside the gene matches: 2. The CDR3 sequence is 15 residues long. CDR3: CASSLETGGYYGYTF. For the CDR3, the DNA is TGCGCCAGCAGCTTGGAGACAGGGGGCTACTATGGCTACACCTTC.

The genes are TRBV24-1 and TRBJ2-1, with 8 bases that match TRBD1. The junction had 6 bases not matched to a gene; V was cut back by 2 bases and J by 4 bases. This CDR3 is 16 amino acids long. Germline V gene sequence: CDR1 KGHDR, CDR2 SFDVKD. The CDR3 reads CATSDSQGASYNEQFF. The CDR3 region has the DNA TGTGCCACCAGTGATTCGCAGGGGGCGTCGTACAATGAGCAGTTCTTC.

At least ten counts were recorded for this clonotype. J is TRBJ2-2 and V is TRBV7-3; 13 bases are a match to TRBD2. The V segment lost 6 bases and the J segment 5 bases; nucleotides outside the gene matches: 3. This CDR3 is built from 15 residues. The germline V gene encodes CDR1 SGHTA and CDR2 FQGTGA. The CDR3 loop reads CASSSGLAGTGELFF. The CDR3 DNA is TGTGCCAGCAGTTCGGGACTAGCGGGAACCGGGGAGCTGTTTTTT.

This clonotype was found a few times. The rearrangement links TRBV12-3 or TRBV12-4 to TRBJ2-3, with D unclear. The CDR3 contains 13 residues. V shed 5 bases and J shed 3 bases, with 9 bases lying between them. CDR3 sequence reads: CASSPTFTDTQYF. For the CDR3, the DNA is TGTGCCAGCAGTCCTACCTTTACAGATACGCAGTATTTT.

This clonotype was counted at least ten times. This rearrangement joins TRBV5-6 to TRBJ2-4, with D unclear. CDR1 and CDR2 (germline): SGHDT, YYEEEE. This CDR3 has 13 amino acids. The ends were cut back, 0 bases at V and 5 bases at J, with 6 bases in the middle. The CDR3 DNA is TGTGCCAGCAGCTTGGTTGGGGAAAACATTCAGTACTTC. It translates to CASSLVGENIQYF.

This clonotype was found many times. The rearrangement uses TRBV7-9 and TRBJ2-1, with TRBD2 matching over 7 bases. Per the germline V gene, CDR1 is SEHNR and CDR2 is FQNEAQ (reference sequence). This CDR3 region has 14 residues. Trimming at V came to 3 bases and at J to 6 bases, leaving 5 bases not matched to a gene. The CDR3 loop reads CASSFQVAGNEQFF. The CDR3 DNA reads as TGTGCCAGCAGCTTTCAGGTAGCGGGCAATGAGCAGTTCTTC.

J is TRBJ2-3 and V is TRBV5-5, with D tentatively TRBD2 (5 bases). CDR1 is SGHKS and CDR2 is YYEKEE in the germline V gene (reference sequence). The CDR3 is 15 amino acids. The ends were cut back, 0 bases at V and 4 bases at J, with 12 bases in the middle. Here the CDR3 reads CASSLDGGLADTQYF. DNA of the CDR3: TGTGCCAGCAGCTTGGATGGCGGGTTGGCAGATACGCAGTATTTT.